These T cell receptor beta chains were read from a single sample in a study of T cells in Graves' hyperthyroidism and ophthalmopathy. TCRdb re-analysed the multiplex PCR reads in MiXCR, keeping a single row per CDR3 protein. This table holds hundreds of thousands of distinct CDR3 sequences, approximately 36% found once. Material for sequencing was blood. Source of these receptors: a woman between 35 and 50 years old with Graves' hyperthyroidism. Both conserved end residues are part of each CDR3. Each record gives: D gene, V gene, clone size, J gene, CDR3 protein, CDR3 DNA. A D gene is named only where the DNA matches it firmly. The listing skips clone size in some rows; elsewhere it reads once, few, many or a size class.

-	TRBV7-8	-	TRBJ2-7	CASTLYGVYNEQYF	TGTGCCAGCACCCTATACGGAGTATACAATGAGCAGTACTTC
TRBD1	TRBV15	-	TRBJ1-1	CASSRTGVGNTEAFF	TGTGCCAGCAGCAGAACAGGGGTCGGGAACACTGAAGCTTTCTTT
-	TRBV19	few	TRBJ2-7	CASSDGGEQYF	TGTGCCAGTAGTGACGGGGGCGAGCAGTACTTC
TRBD2	TRBV19	-	TRBJ2-2	CASSPGLAGGSTGELFF	TGTGCCAGTAGTCCGGGACTAGCGGGAGGGAGCACCGGGGAGCTGTTTTTT
-	TRBV24-1	many	TRBJ2-7	CATSGSGGYEQYF	TGTGCCACCAGTGGTTCAGGAGGCTACGAGCAGTACTTC
-	TRBV29-1	many	TRBJ2-5	CSVPTGTYQETQYF	TGCAGCGTTCCGACAGGAACGTACCAAGAGACCCAGTACTTC
TRBD1	TRBV5-1	few	TRBJ1-5	CASSQAGTGEREPQHF	TGCGCCAGCAGCCAAGCCGGGACAGGGGAAAGAGAACCCCAGCATTTT
-	TRBV19	many	TRBJ2-2	CASRSQSNTGELFF	TGTGCCAGTAGAAGTCAGTCGAACACCGGGGAGCTGTTTTTT
-	TRBV7-2	-	TRBJ1-6	CASSPTSGAGSPLHF	TGTGCCAGCAGCCCAACTAGCGGGGCAGGTTCACCCCTCCACTTT
-	TRBV5-6	-	TRBJ1-6	CASSLGGVYNSPLHF	TGTGCCAGCAGCTTGGGGGGAGTTTATAATTCACCCCTCCACTTT
-	TRBV2	many	TRBJ1-1	CASRVAVVNTEAFF	TGTGCCAGCAGGGTCGCGGTGGTGAACACTGAAGCTTTCTTT
TRBD1	TRBV10-2	many	TRBJ1-1	CASSGAGQHKAFF	TGCGCCAGCAGTGGAGCGGGACAGCACAAAGCTTTCTTT
TRBD1	TRBV5-8	-	TRBJ2-7	CASSPTGTVYEQYF	TGTGCCAGCAGCCCAACCGGGACAGTCTACGAGCAGTACTTC
TRBD2	TRBV29-1	-	TRBJ2-5	CSVVWGKSGSPETQYF	TGCAGCGTTGTGTGGGGGAAAAGCGGGAGTCCAGAGACCCAGTACTTC
TRBD2	TRBV19	many	TRBJ2-5	CASSIGGTGRETQYF	TGTGCCAGTAGTATCGGGGGGACTGGTAGAGAGACCCAGTACTTC
TRBD1	TRBV15	-	TRBJ1-6	CATSRSRQGSSNSPLHF	TGTGCCACCAGCAGATCGCGACAGGGGTCATCGAATTCACCCCTCCACTTT
-	TRBV10-3	-	TRBJ2-2	CAISWGGTNTGELFF	TGTGCCATCAGTTGGGGCGGGACTAACACCGGGGAGCTGTTTTTT
-	TRBV19	many	TRBJ1-5	CASSISGRGNQPQHF	TGTGCCAGTAGTATCTCCGGTCGAGGCAATCAGCCCCAGCATTTT
-	TRBV10-3	-	TRBJ1-3	CAIHGGNYGYTIYF	TGTGCCATACATGGAGGGAACTATGGCTACACCATATATTTT
TRBD2	TRBV10-3	-	TRBJ2-4	CAISESISGNIQYF	TGTGCCATCAGTGAGTCGATTAGCGGGAACATTCAGTACTTC
-	TRBV27	-	TRBJ2-7	CASSPPGLRDHEQYF	TGTGCCAGCAGTCCCCCGGGACTGAGGGACCACGAGCAGTACTTC
TRBD2	TRBV10-3	-	TRBJ2-1	CAISEGSSGRNEQFF	TGTGCCATCAGTGAGGGGTCTAGCGGGAGAAATGAGCAGTTCTTC
-	TRBV29-1	-	TRBJ1-2	CSAEGAYDYTF	TGCAGCGCCGAGGGCGCGTATGACTACACCTTC
-	TRBV5-1	-	TRBJ2-7	CASSLGAGTLSDEQYF	TGCGCCAGCAGCTTGGGCGCAGGGACCTTAAGTGACGAGCAGTACTTC
TRBD1	TRBV10-3	-	TRBJ2-2	CAISLRRTGENTGELFF	TGTGCCATCAGCCTACGAAGGACAGGGGAAAACACCGGGGAGCTGTTTTTT
-	TRBV20-1	many	TRBJ1-5	CSARDGVGVASNQPQHF	TGCAGTGCTAGAGATGGTGTAGGTGTTGCCAGCAATCAGCCCCAGCATTTT
-	TRBV9	few	TRBJ1-4	CASSVESGRRNEKLFF	TGTGCCAGCAGCGTCGAGTCGGGACGAAGGAATGAAAAACTGTTTTTT
TRBD1	TRBV19	-	TRBJ1-2	CASNRDRGEGYTF	TGTGCCAGTAACCGGGACAGGGGGGAAGGCTACACCTTC
TRBD1	TRBV7-9	few	TRBJ2-7	CASSSSPGQGYYEQYF	TGTGCCAGCAGCTCCAGTCCGGGACAGGGGTACTACGAGCAGTACTTC
-	TRBV20-1	-	TRBJ2-7	CSARDGWDEQYF	TGCAGTGCTAGAGATGGGTGGGACGAGCAGTACTTC
-	TRBV11-3	many	TRBJ1-2	CASTLYSF	TGTGCCAGCACCTTATACAGCTTC
-	TRBV19	-	TRBJ1-3	CASQYRPLRDRGNTIYF	TGTGCCAGTCAATATCGACCCCTCCGGGACCGGGGAAACACCATATATTTT
-	TRBV27	-	TRBJ1-2	CASGVRENGYTF	TGTGCCAGTGGGGTGCGGGAGAATGGCTACACCTTC
TRBD2	TRBV12-3/TRBV12-4	-	TRBJ2-1	CASTRLAGGFNEQFF	TGTGCCAGCACCAGACTGGCGGGGGGTTTTAATGAGCAGTTCTTC